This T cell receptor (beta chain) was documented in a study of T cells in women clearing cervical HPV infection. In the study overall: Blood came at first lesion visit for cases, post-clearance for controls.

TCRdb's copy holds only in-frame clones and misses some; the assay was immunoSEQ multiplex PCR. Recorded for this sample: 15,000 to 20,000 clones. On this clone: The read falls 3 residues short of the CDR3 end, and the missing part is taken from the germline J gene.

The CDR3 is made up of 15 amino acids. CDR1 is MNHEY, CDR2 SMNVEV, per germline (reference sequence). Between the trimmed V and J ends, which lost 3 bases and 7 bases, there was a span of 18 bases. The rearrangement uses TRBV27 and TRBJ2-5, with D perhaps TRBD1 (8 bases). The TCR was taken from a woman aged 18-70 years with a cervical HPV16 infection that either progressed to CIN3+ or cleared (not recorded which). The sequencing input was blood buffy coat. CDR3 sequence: CASSFSAQGEGTQYF. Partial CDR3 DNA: TGTGCCAGCAGTTTTTCAGCACAGGGGGAGGGGACC.